This T cell receptor (beta chain) was observed in a study of blood T cell repertoires in COVID-19. As originally analysed: Estimation of nucleated cell counts was performed using reference gene primer amplification. Profiling relied on immunoSEQ multiplex PCR, and the TCRdb table lists in-frame clones only, not all of them. V and J calls and clone size are given by that table; D and trimming were obtained from the DNA. The sample yields approximately 210,000 clones, 92% seen once. The CDR3 runs 16 residues. Germline CDR1 and CDR2: MDHEN and SYDVKM. Germline trimming cut 1 base from V and 0 bases from J; bases unmatched to any gene: 3.

This rearrangement joins TRBV28 to TRBJ1-5, with TRBD1 matching 7 bases. Sequencing input: peripheral blood. This TCR was sampled from a man aged 25-45 years with acute or convalescent COVID-19. CDR3 loop: CASSLYGTDSNQPQHF. DNA of the CDR3: TGTGCCAGCAGTTTATACGGGACAGATAGCAATCAGCCCCAGCATTTT.